The 10 T cell receptor beta chains below come from one sample, sequenced in a study of cytomegalovirus exposure and HLA in healthy donors. The primer mix had 60 Vbeta and 13 Jbeta primers. Measured with immunoSEQ multiplex PCR; TCRdb has only the in-frame clones, and not every one. The data show hundreds of thousands of clones, approximately 82% seen once. The sample consisted of PBMCs. These receptors were taken from a woman aged 40 to 55 in good health and CMV-seronegative.

This chain links TRBV29-1 with TRBJ2-3, with a possible D match to TRBD2 (8 bases). This CDR3 contains 17 residues. The V end was cut by 3 bases, the J end by 0 bases, with 19 bases between. Germline V gene lookup returns CDR1 SQVTM and CDR2 ANQGSEA. This CDR3 reads CSVDGRGPSPSTDTQYF. The CDR3 region has the DNA TGCAGCGTTGACGGGAGGGGGCCTAGCCCTAGCACAGATACGCAGTATTTT.

This clone was recorded a few times. The J gene is TRBJ2-7, the V gene TRBV6-5, with TRBD1 matching 9 bases. The germline CDR1 and CDR2 sequences are MNHEY and SVGAGI. This CDR3 region has 16 residues. V was pared by 0 bases and J by 0 bases, with 3 bases of the junction left unmatched. The CDR3 DNA follows: TGTGCCAGCAGTTACTCGGGGACAGGGTCCTCCTACGAGCAGTACTTC. Translation: CASSYSGTGSSYEQYF.

The J gene is TRBJ2-7, the V gene TRBV6-1, with 9 bases that match TRBD1. J was trimmed by 2 bases and V by 0 bases; bases with no gene match: 5. This CDR3 is built from 16 residues. Per the germline V gene, CDR1 is MNHNS and CDR2 is SASEGT. CDR3 protein: CASSEARGTGTYEQYF. CDR3 nucleotides: TGTGCCAGCAGTGAAGCGCGGGGGACAGGGACCTACGAGCAGTACTTC.

This clone was recorded once. The V gene is TRBV7-2, the J gene TRBJ1-2; no clear D. The CDR3 covers 14 residues. CDR1 is SGHTA and CDR2 is FQGNSA in the germline V gene. Trimming cost V 3 bases and J 7 bases, with 15 bases left between them. Written as DNA, the CDR3 is TGTGCCAGCAGCTTTAGGGAGGGTGTCCCTGGCTACACCTTC. This translates into CASSFREGVPGYTF.

V and J are TRBV18 and TRBJ1-6; no reliable D call. CDR1 is KGHSH and CDR2 is LQKENI in the germline V gene. Deletions cut 3 bases from V and 7 bases from J, with 13 bases between. This CDR3 has 15 amino acids. CDR3: CASSPFPGVNSPLHF. CDR3 DNA: TGTGCCAGCTCACCGTTCCCCGGGGTCAATTCACCCCTCCACTTT.

The chain couples TRBV19 to TRBJ1-2; D unclear. This CDR3 has 9 amino acids. CDR1 and CDR2 from the germline V gene are LNHDA and SQIVND (reference sequence). CDR3 residues: CGANYGYTF. CDR3 coding DNA: TGTGGAGCTAACTATGGCTACACCTTC.

V is TRBV6-5 and J is TRBJ1-1; D is ambiguous. The CDR3 runs 14 residues. Germline V gives CDR1 MNHEY, CDR2 SVGAGI. Trimming pared 4 bases from V and 4 bases from J, leaving 13 bases between. The CDR3 loop reads CASSWRGCCTEAFF. The DNA for the CDR3 is TGTGCCAGCAGTTGGCGAGGTTGCTGCACTGAAGCTTTCTTT.

The V and J genes are TRBV6-1 and TRBJ2-3, with 7 bases identical to TRBD1. This CDR3 has 15 amino acids. From germline, CDR1 is MNHNS and CDR2 SASEGT. With 1 base clipped from V and 8 bases from J, the junction kept 9 bases outside the gene matches. The CDR3 bases are TGTGCCAGCAGTGAAGACAGGGGAAGGTGGGGTACGCAGTATTTT. Residues: CASSEDRGRWGTQYF.

Here the CDR3 reads CASTHPSTYEQYF. The CDR3 DNA follows: TGTGCCAGCACCCACCCCAGTACCTACGAGCAGTACTTC. The gene calls are TRBV28 and TRBJ2-7; D remains unclear. With 7 bases removed from V and 2 bases from J, the gap between germline ends came to 12 bases. This CDR3 has 13 residues. Germline V gene lookup returns CDR1 MDHEN and CDR2 SYDVKM. Drawing the rest from reference TRBV28 and TRBJ2-7, the complete variable domain is DVKVTQSSRYLVKRTGEKVFLECVQDMDHENMFWYRQDPGLGLRLIYFSYDVKMKEKGDIPEGYSVSREKKERFSLILESASTNQTSMYLCASTHPSTYEQYFGPGTRLTVT.

The chain combines TRBV27 with TRBJ1-1; D is unclear. Germline V lookup: CDR1 MNHEY, CDR2 SMNVEV (reference sequence). V was shortened by 6 bases and J by 5 bases, with 16 bases between the two germline ends. This CDR3 contains 14 residues. The CDR3 DNA sequence: TGTGCCAGCAGCCCAATAGAAGCGTGGACTGAAGCTTTCTTT. Its protein is CASSPIEAWTEAFF.